This T cell receptor (beta chain) stems from a study of cytomegalovirus exposure and HLA in healthy donors. Concerning this clone: Its target is unknown.

The V gene's germline CDR1 is MDHEN and CDR2 SYDVKM. V shed 11 bases and J shed 2 bases, with 13 bases lying between them. The CDR3 is 13 amino acids. Study-wide results and limits: Clonal expansion, a later analysis showed, was greater in HLA-associated TCR beta chains than in equally common others. In vitro data verified a few CMV-associated chains as specific for CMV antigens. An analysis done earlier found most TCR beta V segments productive about 90% or about 30% of the time.

The PCR made use of 60 Vbeta and 13 Jbeta primers. The protocol was immunoSEQ multiplex PCR, while the TCRdb copy is restricted to in-frame clones and leaves out a portion. The sample lists 250,000 to 350,000 clones, 80% to 90% occurring once. The sequence derives from a man aged 35-49 years in good health and CMV-seropositive. This chain uses TRBV28 with TRBJ1-3, with D unclear. Specimen: PBMCs. The CDR3 sequence: CAHSRSTGNTIYF. The CDR3 coding sequence is TGTGCCCATTCGCGGAGCACTGGAAACACCATATATTTT.